These T cell receptor beta chains were read from a single sample in a study of chemoradiotherapy in HPV16-positive cancers. Sequencing was performed with immunoSEQ multiplex PCR; in TCRdb, only in-frame clones are kept and a portion is missing. The table has fewer than 16,000 clones, roughly 79% seen once. Sample collection was performed from a patient who underwent chemoradiotherapy. Receptors were obtained from a human donor with HPV-associated anogenital cancer. Both conserved end residues are part of each CDR3. D genes are given only for firm matches. For some rows the clone size is stated as once, few or many, or as a class when expanded; others skip it.

size	J	D	V	DNA	CDR3
.	TRBJ2-2	TRBD2	TRBV19	TGTGCCAGTAGTATATTGGGGGGGTCCGGGGAGCTGTTTTTT	CASSILGGSGELFF
once	TRBJ2-7	.	TRBV6-6	TGTGCCAGCAGTCCCCTGACAGACTACGAGCAGTACTTC	CASSPLTDYEQYF
.	TRBJ2-1	TRBD2	TRBV6-4	TGTGCCAGCAGCTATAGCGGGGGGGCCTATGAGCAGTTCTTC	CASSYSGGAYEQFF
.	TRBJ2-7	TRBD2	TRBV7-3	TGTGCCAGCAGCGTATTGGGGGTAGCGGGTAACGAGCAGTACTTC	CASSVLGVAGNEQYF
.	TRBJ1-2	TRBD1	TRBV6-6	TGTGCCAGCTCTGAGGGGGCCTATGGCTACACCTTC	CASSEGAYGYTF
.	TRBJ1-5	.	TRBV25-1	TGTGCCAGCAGTCCAAATTCCCCCTCTAACAGTTATAATCAGCCCCAGCATTTT	CASSPNSPSNSYNQPQHF
.	TRBJ2-3	.	TRBV6-6	TGTGCCAGCTACCAAGATACGCAGTATTTT	CASYQDTQYF
.	TRBJ2-2	TRBD1	TRBV6-6	TGTGCCAGCAGTTTCCCGGGACAGGGGTTTTTCGGGGAGCTGTTTTTT	CASSFPGQGFFGELFF
.	TRBJ1-1	.	TRBV6-5	TGTGCCAGCAGTTACTCTGTACAGGGAGGCACTGAAGCTTTCTTT	CASSYSVQGGTEAFF
.	TRBJ2-1	TRBD2	TRBV9	TGTGCCAGCAGCCGGGGGGGCTTAAGGGAGCAGTTCTTC	CASSRGGLREQFF
.	TRBJ2-5	.	TRBV18	TGTGCCAGCTCACCAAGGGGACTAGAGACCCAGTACTTC	CASSPRGLETQYF
.	TRBJ2-3	TRBD1	TRBV2	TGTGCCAGCAGTGGGAGGACAGGGGGCACAGATACGCAGTATTTT	CASSGRTGGTDTQYF
few	TRBJ1-6	.	TRBV28	TGTGCCAGCAGCGGCGGGGGGTCTCCTCTCCACTTT	CASSGGGSPLHF
.	TRBJ1-2	TRBD1	TRBV29-1	TGCAGCGCCGGACAGGGGATGGGGGGCTACACCTTC	CSAGQGMGGYTF
.	TRBJ1-2	.	TRBV7-9	TGTGCCAGCAGCTTAGCAGGGACCGGCTACACCTTC	CASSLAGTGYTF
.	TRBJ1-2	.	TRBV14	TGTGCCAGCAGCCAAGTTTTGGGATACGGCGTTAATTATGGCTACACCTTC	CASSQVLGYGVNYGYTF
few	TRBJ1-4	.	TRBV18	TGTGCCAGCTCACCCGCCTTGGGGGGGGTCCCGAAAGTTTTT	CASSPALGGVPKVF
.	TRBJ1-1	TRBD1	TRBV6-1	TGTGCCAGCAGTGAACAATTGTCGGAGGCAGGGGGTGCAGCTTTCTTT	CASSEQLSEAGGAAFF
.	TRBJ1-1	.	TRBV7-3	TGTGCCAGCAGCCCCCGCGGAGGGGAGAACACTGAAGCTTTCTTT	CASSPRGGENTEAFF
.	TRBJ2-7	TRBD2	TRBV7-9	TGTGCCAGCAGCTCACCACTAGCGGGGGGCCTCTCCTACGAGCAGTACTTC	CASSSPLAGGLSYEQYF